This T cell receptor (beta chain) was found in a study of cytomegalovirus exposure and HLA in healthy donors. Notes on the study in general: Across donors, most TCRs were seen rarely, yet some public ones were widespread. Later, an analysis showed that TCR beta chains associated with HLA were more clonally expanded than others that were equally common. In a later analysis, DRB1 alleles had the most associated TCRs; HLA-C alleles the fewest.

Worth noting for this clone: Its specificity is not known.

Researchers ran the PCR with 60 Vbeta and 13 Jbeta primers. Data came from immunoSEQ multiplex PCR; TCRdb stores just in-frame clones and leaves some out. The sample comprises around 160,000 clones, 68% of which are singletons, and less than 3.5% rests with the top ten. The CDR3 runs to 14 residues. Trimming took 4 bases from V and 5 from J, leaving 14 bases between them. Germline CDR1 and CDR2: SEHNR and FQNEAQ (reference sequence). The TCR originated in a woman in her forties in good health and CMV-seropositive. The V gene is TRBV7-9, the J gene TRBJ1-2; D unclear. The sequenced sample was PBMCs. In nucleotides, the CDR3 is TGTGCCAGCAGCTCCATTACCGACTGGTATGGCTACACCTTC. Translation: CASSSITDWYGYTF.